This T cell receptor (beta chain) emerged from a study of T cells after posttransplantation cyclophosphamide. Study observations and caveats: Recipient CMV seropositivity and CMV reactivation strongly tracked TRB clonality. Skin or GI-infiltrating T cells shared few TRB sequences with blood. Later post-transplant blood repertoires were often dominated by donor CD8+ memory clones.

Data came from immunoSEQ multiplex PCR; TCRdb stores just in-frame clones and leaves some out. The table lists 25,000 to 30,000 clones, with no singletons. This clone was counted at least ten times. What it recognizes is unknown. Peripheral blood was collected from the related graft donor on the marrow donation day. This sequence was found in a woman aged 55-69 years in good health, CMV-negative, and a related stem cell transplant donor. Sequenced: PBMCs.

The DNA for the CDR3 is TGTGCCAGCTCGCTCGCGGGCAGCTCCTACAATGAGCAGTTCTTC. It is translated as CASSLAGSSYNEQFF. The V call is TRBV6-4, the J call TRBJ2-1, with D possibly being TRBD2 (5 bases). Trimming left V 8 bases short and J 0 bases short, with 14 bases between. The CDR3 extends over 15 amino acids. Germline lookup yields CDR1 MRHNA and CDR2 SNTAGT.